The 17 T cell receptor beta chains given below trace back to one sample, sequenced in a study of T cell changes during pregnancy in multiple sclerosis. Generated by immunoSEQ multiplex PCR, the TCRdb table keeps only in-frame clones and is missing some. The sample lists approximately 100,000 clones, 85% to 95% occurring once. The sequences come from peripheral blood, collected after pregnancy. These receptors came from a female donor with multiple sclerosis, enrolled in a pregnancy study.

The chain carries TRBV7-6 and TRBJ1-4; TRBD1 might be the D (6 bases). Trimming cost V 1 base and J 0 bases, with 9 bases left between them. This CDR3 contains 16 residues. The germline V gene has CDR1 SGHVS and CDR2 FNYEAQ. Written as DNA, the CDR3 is TGTGCCAGCAGCTTAGGGACAGTTGCAACTAATGAAAAACTGTTTTTT. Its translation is CASSLGTVATNEKLFF.

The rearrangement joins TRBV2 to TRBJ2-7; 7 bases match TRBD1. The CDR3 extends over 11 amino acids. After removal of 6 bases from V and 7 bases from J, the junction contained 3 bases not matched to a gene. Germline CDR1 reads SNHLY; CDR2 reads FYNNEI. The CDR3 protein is CASRAGGEQYF. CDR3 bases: TGTGCCAGCAGGGCAGGGGGTGAGCAGTACTTC.

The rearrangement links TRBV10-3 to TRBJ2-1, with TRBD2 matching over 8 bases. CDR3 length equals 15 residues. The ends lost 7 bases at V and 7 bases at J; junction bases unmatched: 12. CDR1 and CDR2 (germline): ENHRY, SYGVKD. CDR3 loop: CAIKQRESSWNEQFF. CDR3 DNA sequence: TGTGCCATCAAACAGCGGGAGTCCTCTTGGAATGAGCAGTTCTTC.

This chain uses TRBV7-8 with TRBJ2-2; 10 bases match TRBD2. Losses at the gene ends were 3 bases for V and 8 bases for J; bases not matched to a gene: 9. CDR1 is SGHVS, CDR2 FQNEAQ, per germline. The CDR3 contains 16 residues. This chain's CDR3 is CASSLRSGRAEGELFF. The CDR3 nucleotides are TGTGCCAGCAGCTTGAGGAGCGGGAGGGCCGAAGGGGAGCTGTTTTTT. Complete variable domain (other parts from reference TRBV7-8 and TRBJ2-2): GAGVSQSPRYKVAKRGQDVALRCDPISGHVSLFWYQQALGQGPEFLTYFQNEAQLDKSGLPSDRFFAERPEGSVSTLKIQRTQQEDSAVYLCASSLRSGRAEGELFFGEGSRLTVL.

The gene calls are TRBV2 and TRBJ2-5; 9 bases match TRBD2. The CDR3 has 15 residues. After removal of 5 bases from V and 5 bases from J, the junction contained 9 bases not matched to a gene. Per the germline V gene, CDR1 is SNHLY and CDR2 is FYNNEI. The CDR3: CASSFGLASRETQYF. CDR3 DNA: TGTGCCAGCAGTTTCGGACTAGCGTCGCGGGAGACCCAGTACTTC.

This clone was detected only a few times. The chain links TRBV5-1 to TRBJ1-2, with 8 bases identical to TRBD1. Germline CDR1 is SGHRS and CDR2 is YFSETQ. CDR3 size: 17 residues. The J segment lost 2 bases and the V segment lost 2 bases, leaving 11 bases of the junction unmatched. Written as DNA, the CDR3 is TGCGCCAGCAGCTTAAGGACAGGGCCGCAACTAAACTATGGCTACACCTTC. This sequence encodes CASSLRTGPQLNYGYTF.

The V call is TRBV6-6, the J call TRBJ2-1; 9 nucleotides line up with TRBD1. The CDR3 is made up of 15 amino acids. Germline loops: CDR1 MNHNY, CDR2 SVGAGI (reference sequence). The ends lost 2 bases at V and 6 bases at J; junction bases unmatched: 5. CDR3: CASSYPDRGGNEQFF. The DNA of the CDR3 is TGTGCCAGCAGTTACCCAGACAGGGGGGGCAATGAGCAGTTCTTC.

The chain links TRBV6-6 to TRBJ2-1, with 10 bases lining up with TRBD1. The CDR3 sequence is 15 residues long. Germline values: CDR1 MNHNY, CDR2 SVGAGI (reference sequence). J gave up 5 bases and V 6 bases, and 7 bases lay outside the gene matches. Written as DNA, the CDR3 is TGTGCCAGCAGCCGGGACAGGGGAACGAACAATGAGCAGTTCTTC. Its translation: CASSRDRGTNNEQFF.

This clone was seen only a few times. This CDR3 reads CASSSLAVTDTQYF. The CDR3 DNA sequence: TGTGCCAGCAGTTCCCTTGCGGTCACAGATACGCAGTATTTT. V is TRBV2 and J is TRBJ2-3; D is undetermined. This CDR3 spans 14 amino acids. The germline V and J ends were trimmed by 5 bases and 2 bases, with 11 bases remaining between them. CDR1 is SNHLY and CDR2 is FYNNEI in the germline V gene.

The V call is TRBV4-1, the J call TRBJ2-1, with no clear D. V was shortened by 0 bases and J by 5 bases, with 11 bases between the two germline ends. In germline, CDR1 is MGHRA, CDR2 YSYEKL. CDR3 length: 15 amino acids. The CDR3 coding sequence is TGCGCCAGCAGCCAAGAGGAGATTCCGGACAATGAGCAGTTCTTC. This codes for CASSQEEIPDNEQFF.

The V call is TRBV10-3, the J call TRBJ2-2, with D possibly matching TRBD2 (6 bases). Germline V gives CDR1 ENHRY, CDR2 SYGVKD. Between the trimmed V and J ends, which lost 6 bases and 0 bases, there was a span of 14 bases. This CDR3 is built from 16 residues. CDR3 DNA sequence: TGTGCCATCAGGGAGGGGAGAGACGCGAACACCGGGGAGCTGTTTTTT. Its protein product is CAIREGRDANTGELFF.

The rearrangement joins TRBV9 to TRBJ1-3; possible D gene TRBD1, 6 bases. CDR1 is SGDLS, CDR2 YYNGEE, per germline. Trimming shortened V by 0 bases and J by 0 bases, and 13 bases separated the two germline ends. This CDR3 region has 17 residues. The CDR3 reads CASSVDPTGGSGNTIYF. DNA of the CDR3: TGTGCCAGCAGCGTAGATCCGACAGGAGGCTCTGGAAACACCATATATTTT.

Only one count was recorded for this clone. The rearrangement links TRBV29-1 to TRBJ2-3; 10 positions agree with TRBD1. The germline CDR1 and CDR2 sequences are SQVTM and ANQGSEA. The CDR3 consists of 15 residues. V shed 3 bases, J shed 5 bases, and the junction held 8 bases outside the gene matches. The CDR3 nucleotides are TGCAGCGTTGATGGACAGGGGGATGTAGGAGATACGCAGTATTTT. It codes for CSVDGQGDVGDTQYF.

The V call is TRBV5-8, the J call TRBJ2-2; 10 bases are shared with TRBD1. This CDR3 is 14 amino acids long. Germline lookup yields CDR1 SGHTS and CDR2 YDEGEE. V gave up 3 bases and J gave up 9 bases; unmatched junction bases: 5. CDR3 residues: CASSSPGQGWELFF. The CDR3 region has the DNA TGTGCCAGCAGCTCGCCGGGACAGGGGTGGGAGCTGTTTTTT.

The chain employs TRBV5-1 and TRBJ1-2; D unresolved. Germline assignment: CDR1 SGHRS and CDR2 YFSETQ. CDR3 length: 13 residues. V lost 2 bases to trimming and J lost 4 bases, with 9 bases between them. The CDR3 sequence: CASSLKTSYGYTF. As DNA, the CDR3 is TGCGCCAGCAGCTTAAAGACAAGCTATGGCTACACCTTC.

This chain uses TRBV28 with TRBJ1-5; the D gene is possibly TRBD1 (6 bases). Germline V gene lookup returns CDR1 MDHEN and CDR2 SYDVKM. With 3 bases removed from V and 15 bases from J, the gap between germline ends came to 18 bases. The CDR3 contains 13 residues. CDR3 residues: CASSFPATGTPHF. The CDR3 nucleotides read TGTGCCAGCAGTTTTCCGGCAACCGGGACACCGCATTTT.

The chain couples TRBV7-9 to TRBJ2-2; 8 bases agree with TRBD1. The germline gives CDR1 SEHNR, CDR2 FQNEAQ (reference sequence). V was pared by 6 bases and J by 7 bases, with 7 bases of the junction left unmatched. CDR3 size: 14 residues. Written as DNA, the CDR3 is TGTGCCAGCAGAGCTGGACAGGGCGTCGGGGAGCTGTTTTTT. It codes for CASRAGQGVGELFF.